This TCR beta chain originates from a study of regulatory T cells in long-lasting Graves disease. Study at large: Antithyroid drugs had been taken by newly diagnosed Graves' patients for under 3 months.

Construction of the TCR beta libraries employed iRepertoire HTBI primers in conjunction with Arm-PCR of CDR3 regions. TCRdb re-analysed the multiplex PCR reads in MiXCR, keeping a single row per CDR3 protein. The sample records more than 300,000 distinct CDR3 sequences, 10% to 15% being singletons. V was shortened by 7 bases and J by 7 bases, with 17 bases between the two germline ends. The CDR3 sequence is 13 residues long. Germline CDR1 and CDR2: MDHEN and SYDVKM. Sample time point: newly diagnosed GD, antithyroid drugs for less than 3 months. From PBMCs, RNA was extracted and then used to make the TCR library. The sample was also reused in another study, on T cells in Graves' hyperthyroidism and ophthalmopathy.

The rearrangement uses TRBV28 and TRBJ2-7; D remains ambiguous. The starting material was peripheral blood mononuclear cells (PBMCs), obtained at new diagnosis, from a patient treated with antithyroid drugs. The receptor was isolated from a young woman with Graves disease. In DNA form, the CDR3 reads TGTGCCAGCACCCTCACCGGTCTGGGGGAGCAGTACTTC. This codes for CASTLTGLGEQYF.